The 13 T cell receptor beta chains in this list originate from one sample, sequenced in a study of blood T cell repertoires in COVID-19. Measured with immunoSEQ multiplex PCR; TCRdb has only the in-frame clones, and not every one. The sample has tens of thousands of clones; 81% are singletons. The specimen was peripheral blood. The receptors originated from an older woman with acute or convalescent COVID-19.

The V call is TRBV5-4, the J call TRBJ2-3; no clear D. Germline V gene data show CDR1 as SGHNT and CDR2 as YYREEE (reference sequence). The ends were cut back, 0 bases at V and 2 bases at J, with 10 bases in the middle. This CDR3 is 15 amino acids long. CDR3 bases: TGTGCCAGCAGCTTGGAGCGTCGTTACACAGATACGCAGTATTTT. Protein: CASSLERRYTDTQYF.

CDR3 protein: CASSYGLKYEQYF. The CDR3 nucleotides are TGTGCCAGCAGTTACGGACTAAAATACGAGCAGTACTTC. The chain combines TRBV6-5 with TRBJ2-7; a weak D match, TRBD2 (6 bases). Trimming removed 2 bases at V and 4 bases at J, with 9 bases between. Looked up from germline, CDR1 is MNHEY and CDR2 is SVGAGI. This CDR3 spans 13 amino acids.

This rearrangement joins TRBV25-1 to TRBJ2-4, with no clear D. This CDR3 region has 13 residues. The germline V and J ends were trimmed by 5 bases and 1 base, with 6 bases remaining between them. Germline loops: CDR1 MGHDK, CDR2 SYGVNS. CDR3 sequence: CASSSVAKNIQYF. CDR3 in DNA: TGTGCCAGCAGTTCGGTGGCCAAAAACATTCAGTACTTC. The full variable domain, its missing parts supplied by reference TRBV25-1 and TRBJ2-4, is EADIYQTPRYLVIGTGKKITLECSQTMGHDKMYWYQQDPGMELHLIHYSYGVNSTEKGDLSSESTVSRIRTEHFPLTLESARPSHTSQYLCASSSVAKNIQYFGAGTRLSVL.

This clone has a single count. The chain has TRBV10-2 and TRBJ1-5; D ambiguous. This CDR3 region has 13 residues. CDR1 and CDR2 (germline): WSHSY, SAAADI. The V end lost 8 bases, the J end lost 0 bases, and 8 bases lay between the germline ends. In DNA form, the CDR3 reads TGCGCCAGCTCCGGCGGTAGCAATCAGCCCCAGCATTTT. It translates to CASSGGSNQPQHF.

The gene calls are TRBV3-1 (or the pseudogene TRBV3-2) and TRBJ2-5, with 10 bases that match TRBD1. Trimming cost V 4 bases and J 2 bases; bases outside gene matches: 4. CDR1 and CDR2 (germline): LGHDT, YNNKEL (reference sequence). CDR3 size: 15 residues. This CDR3 reads CASSPRTGGQETQYF. The CDR3 nucleotides read TGTGCCAGCAGCCCTCGGACAGGGGGGCAAGAGACCCAGTACTTC.

The chain carries TRBV6-1 and TRBJ1-6, with a tentative D call TRBD1 (6 bases). Per the germline V gene, CDR1 is MNHNS and CDR2 is SASEGT. Between the trimmed V and J ends, which lost 3 bases and 12 bases, there was a span of 12 bases. This CDR3 contains 13 residues. CDR3 sequence reads: CASSEQGYVPLHF. The CDR3 DNA is TGTGCCAGCAGTGAGCAGGGGTACGTACCCCTCCACTTT.

The rearrangement uses TRBV2 and TRBJ2-3; possible D gene TRBD2, 6 bases. Trimming left V 7 bases short and J 0 bases short, with 17 bases between. CDR1 and CDR2 (germline): SNHLY, FYNNEI. The CDR3 consists of 16 residues. The CDR3 protein is CASTIGLLSSTDTQYF. The CDR3 DNA follows: TGTGCCAGCACAATAGGACTACTCTCTAGCACAGATACGCAGTATTTT.

The chain joins TRBV4-3 to TRBJ1-2, with 9 bases fitting TRBD1. J lost 7 bases, V lost 1 base, and 7 bases had no gene match. The CDR3 totals 15 residues. Germline V CDR1 and CDR2: LGHNA, YSLEER. DNA for the CDR3: TGCGCCAGCAGCCAAGCGTTACAGGGGGCGGGTGGCTACACCTTC. It yields the protein CASSQALQGAGGYTF.

This chain joins TRBV28 and TRBJ1-1; D not certain. Looked up from germline, CDR1 is MDHEN and CDR2 is SYDVKM. This CDR3 has 14 amino acids. V lost 3 bases to trimming and J lost 11 bases, with 19 bases between them. Written as DNA, the CDR3 is TGTGCCAGCAGTTTTATCGCGGGGTCGCGAGGGGCTTTCTTT. Translation: CASSFIAGSRGAFF.

This chain connects TRBV18 to TRBJ2-3; a possible D gene is TRBD1 (6 bases). V lost 3 bases and J lost 1, with 11 bases in between. CDR3 length: 15 residues. The germline gives CDR1 KGHSH, CDR2 LQKENI. CDR3 in amino acids: CASSPTGGGTDTQYF. The DNA of the CDR3 is TGTGCCAGCTCACCGACAGGAGGCGGCACAGATACGCAGTATTTT.

The chain couples TRBV11-2 to TRBJ2-7; TRBD2 agrees at 10 bases. The trim removed 5 bases at V and 7 bases at J, leaving 11 bases unmatched. The CDR3 sequence is 15 residues long. Germline V gene lookup returns CDR1 SGHAT and CDR2 FQNNGV. The CDR3 nucleotides read TGTGCCAGCAGCAGGCCTAGCGGGGGACCCTTTGAGCAGTACTTC. As protein: CASSRPSGGPFEQYF.

V usage is TRBV7-2 and J usage is TRBJ2-1; 9 positions agree with TRBD2. The J segment lost 3 bases and the V segment lost 3 bases, leaving 3 bases of the junction unmatched. This CDR3 comprises 15 residues. Germline assignment: CDR1 SGHTA and CDR2 FQGNSA. CDR3 residues: CASSFSGSFYNEQFF. In DNA, the CDR3 is TGTGCCAGCAGCTTTAGCGGGAGTTTCTACAATGAGCAGTTCTTC.

The chain is built from TRBV5-6 and TRBJ1-5; tentatively, D is TRBD1 (5 bases). The CDR3 length is 15 residues. V lost 0 bases, J lost 7 bases, and 14 bases lay in between. In germline, CDR1 is SGHDT, CDR2 YYEEEE. The CDR3 protein is CASSLDRGSGQPQHF. CDR3 in DNA: TGTGCCAGCAGCTTGGATCGGGGGTCGGGCCAGCCCCAGCATTTT.